What follows are 25 T cell receptor beta chains derived from one specimen sequenced in a study of shared clonotypes between healthy human individuals. It was CD45RO-negative cells, positively selected for CCR7, that made up naive CD8 cells, with terminally differentiated effector memory CD45RA+ cells excluded. Measured with immunoSEQ multiplex PCR; TCRdb has only the in-frame clones, and not every one. Of about 1,800,000 clones listed, about 95% are singletons. The material sequenced was naive CD8+ T cells sorted from blood. The receptors derive from a man between 18 and 29 years old in good health.

Worth noting for this clone: This sample also contains other DNA sequences that code for the same CDR3. The V and J genes are TRBV6-5 and TRBJ2-2; tentatively, D is TRBD2 (5 bases). Germline CDR1 MNHEY, CDR2 SVGAGI. CDR3 length equals 14 residues. The V and J ends lost 0 bases and 6 bases respectively, with 8 bases between them. The CDR3 nucleotides are TGTGCCAGCAGTTACTCTGAGGGTCCCGGGGAGCTGTTTTTT. It specifies CASSYSEGPGELFF.

The V gene is TRBV6-5, the J gene TRBJ2-7; D unresolved. This CDR3 contains 11 residues. In germline, CDR1 is MNHEY, CDR2 SVGAGI. V was trimmed by 6 bases and J by 2 bases, leaving 5 bases between them. In DNA form, the CDR3 reads TGTGCCAGCAGAACAGCCTACGAGCAGTACTTC. The encoded protein is CASRTAYEQYF.

The V and J genes are TRBV6-6 and TRBJ2-7; 8 bases are shared with TRBD1. The CDR3 length is 14 residues. V was clipped by 6 bases and J by 2 bases; unmatched bases: 6. Germline assignment: CDR1 MNHNY and CDR2 SVGAGI (reference sequence). For the CDR3, the DNA is TGTGCCAGCAGGCCTAGGACAGGGACCTACGAGCAGTACTTC. Protein sequence: CASRPRTGTYEQYF.

This clone came up once. The chain is built from TRBV5-1 and TRBJ2-1; a possible D gene is TRBD2 (5 bases). CDR3 length: 14 residues. Trimming pared 0 bases from V and 13 bases from J, leaving 17 bases between. CDR1 is SGHRS, CDR2 YFSETQ, per germline. Here the CDR3 reads CASSLVSSYSLQFF. CDR3 coding DNA: TGCGCCAGCAGCTTGGTGTCTAGCTACTCTCTCCAGTTCTTC.

The chain employs TRBV12-5 and TRBJ2-7, with TRBD2 matching over 10 bases. Germline assignment: CDR1 LGHNT and CDR2 FRNRAP. V trimming: 7 bases; J trimming: 5 bases; junction bases outside the gene matches: 2. CDR3 length: 12 amino acids. The CDR3 bases are TGTGCTAGTGCTAGCGGGAGCCACGAGCAGTACTTC. Translating gives CASASGSHEQYF.

This chain joins TRBV28 and TRBJ1-1, with D perhaps TRBD1 (6 bases). Trimming cost V 3 bases and J 3 bases, with 14 bases left between them. Germline V gene sequence: CDR1 MDHEN, CDR2 SYDVKM. CDR3 length equals 15 residues. The CDR3 coding sequence is TGTGCCAGCAGTTTTCGGGGGGCGCGAGACACTGAAGCTTTCTTT. Protein sequence: CASSFRGARDTEAFF.

The rearrangement uses TRBV28 and TRBJ2-2; 10 bases align to TRBD1. The V gene end was trimmed by 4 bases and the J gene end by 7 bases; junction bases not matched to a gene: 15. CDR1 and CDR2 from the germline V gene are MDHEN and SYDVKM. The CDR3 totals 18 residues. CDR3 protein: CASSSNTLGTGDYGELFF. In nucleotides, the CDR3 is TGTGCCAGCAGTTCGAATACCCTCGGGACAGGGGATTACGGGGAGCTGTTTTTT.

This clone has only one observation. The chain combines TRBV2 with TRBJ2-7; 8 bases line up with TRBD1. J gave up 5 bases and V 5 bases, and 8 bases lay outside the gene matches. The CDR3 is 14 residues long. CDR1 and CDR2 (germline): SNHLY, FYNNEI. Written as DNA, the CDR3 is TGTGCCAGCAGTTACGACAGGGGTGGGAACGAGCAGTACTTC. Amino acid sequence: CASSYDRGGNEQYF.

V and J are TRBV6-5 and TRBJ1-2; perhaps TRBD1 as D (6 bases). The CDR3 has 15 amino acids. Germline loops: CDR1 MNHEY, CDR2 SVGAGI. Trimming shortened V by 2 bases and J by 4 bases, and 14 bases separated the two germline ends. In DNA, the CDR3 is TGTGCCAGCAGTTACGCGGCAGGGGAGGGCTATGGCTACACCTTC. This gives the protein CASSYAAGEGYGYTF.

V and J are TRBV2 and TRBJ2-7; unclear D gene. The V end was cut by 3 bases, the J end by 0 bases, with 21 bases between. The CDR3 has 18 amino acids. Germline CDR1 and CDR2: SNHLY and FYNNEI. In DNA, the CDR3 is TGTGCCAGCAGTGAGAGTGAGATAACTGCCGAACACTCCTACGAGCAGTACTTC. It codes for CASSESEITAEHSYEQYF. Drawing the rest from reference TRBV2 and TRBJ2-7, the complete variable domain is EPEVTQTPSHQVTQMGQEVILRCVPISNHLYFYWYRQILGQKVEFLVSFYNNEISEKSEIFDDQFSVERPDGSNFTLKIRSTKLEDSAMYFCASSESEITAEHSYEQYFGPGTRLTVT.

The chain has TRBV6-1 and TRBJ2-7; 8 positions agree with TRBD1. With 8 bases clipped from V and 5 bases from J, the junction kept 5 bases outside the gene matches. The V gene's germline CDR1 is MNHNS and CDR2 SASEGT. CDR3 length: 12 amino acids. The CDR3 DNA follows: TGTGCCAGCGGGGCAGGGGGCAACGAGCAGTACTTC. This encodes CASGAGGNEQYF.

CDR3 bases: TGTGCCAGCAGCTTGGCGGCGCCTAGCGGGCAAGGGACCCAAGAGACCCAGTACTTC. It is translated as CASSLAAPSGQGTQETQYF. This chain uses TRBV5-5 with TRBJ2-5; TRBD2 matches 8 bases. V lost 0 bases and J lost 1; bases outside the gene matches: 14. Germline-derived CDR1 and CDR2 are SGHKS and YYEKEE (reference sequence). This CDR3 region has 19 residues.

This clone was seen only a few times. The CDR3 nucleotides are TGTGCCAGCTCACGAGCAGGGGACCTCTCCTACGAGCAGTACTTC. Translating it yields CASSRAGDLSYEQYF. The chain combines TRBV18 with TRBJ2-7; D possibly corresponds to TRBD1 (6 bases). V was shortened by 4 bases and J by 0 bases, with 13 bases between the two germline ends. This CDR3 has 15 residues. CDR1 is KGHSH, CDR2 LQKENI, per germline.

The chain couples TRBV6-5 to TRBJ2-5; D gene uncertain. The CDR3 runs to 14 residues. Trimming cost V 2 bases and J 3 bases, with 10 bases left between them. Looked up from germline, CDR1 is MNHEY and CDR2 is SVGAGI. The CDR3 DNA follows: TGTGCCAGCAGTTACCGGACGGCCGAAGAGACCCAGTACTTC. It codes for CASSYRTAEETQYF.

This chain connects TRBV7-9 to TRBJ1-1; D is uncertain. From germline, CDR1 is SEHNR and CDR2 FQNEAQ (reference sequence). V was shortened by 3 bases and J by 11 bases, with 10 bases between the two germline ends. The CDR3 is 11 amino acids. The CDR3 DNA sequence: TGTGCCAGCAGCTTGGACCTCGCGGCTTTCTTT. Protein product: CASSLDLAAFF.

This chain uses TRBV19 with TRBJ1-5; 7 bases are a match to TRBD1. Germline-derived CDR1 and CDR2 are LNHDA and SQIVND (reference sequence). With 5 bases clipped from V and 7 bases from J, the junction kept 8 bases outside the gene matches. There are 14 residues in the CDR3. The CDR3 is CASSAGQFDQPQHF. In nucleotides, the CDR3 is TGTGCCAGTAGTGCGGGACAGTTTGACCAGCCCCAGCATTTT.

The chain employs TRBV12-5 and TRBJ1-2; TRBD1 aligns across 12 bases. Germline values: CDR1 LGHNT, CDR2 FRNRAP. The CDR3 has 17 residues. The trim removed 3 bases at V and 4 bases at J, leaving 9 bases unmatched. For the CDR3, the DNA is TGTGCTAGTGGTTTCGGGACAGGGGGCGCTTCTAGCTATGGCTACACCTTC. Protein: CASGFGTGGASSYGYTF. Full variable domain (missing parts from reference TRBV12-5 and TRBJ1-2): DARVTQTPRHKVTEMGQEVTMRCQPILGHNTVFWYRQTMMQGLELLAYFRNRAPLDDSGMPKDRFSAEMPDATLATLKIQPSEPRDSAVYFCASGFGTGGASSYGYTFGSGTRLTVV.

With regard to this clone: Other DNA variants within this sample encode the same CDR3. This chain uses TRBV19 with TRBJ2-7, with 11 bases fitting TRBD1. Germline V gives CDR1 LNHDA, CDR2 SQIVND (reference sequence). The CDR3 is 14 residues long. Germline trimming cut 4 bases from V and 4 bases from J; bases unmatched to any gene: 3. The CDR3 nucleotides read TGTGCCAGTAGTACCGGGACAGGGGGTTACGAGCAGTACTTC. It is translated as CASSTGTGGYEQYF.

The V gene is TRBV9, the J gene TRBJ2-7, with D tentatively TRBD2 (6 bases). CDR1 and CDR2 (germline): SGDLS, YYNGEE. Trimming cost V 0 bases and J 3 bases, with 10 bases left between them. This CDR3 spans 14 amino acids. CDR3 amino acids: CASSVGGTHYEQYF. The CDR3 nucleotides are TGTGCCAGCAGCGTAGGAGGGACTCACTACGAGCAGTACTTC.

Note on this clone: Other DNA sequences in the same sample also yield this CDR3. The rearrangement links TRBV27 to TRBJ2-7; D remains ambiguous. The V gene's germline CDR1 is MNHEY and CDR2 SMNVEV (reference sequence). The CDR3 sequence is 13 residues long. V shed 4 bases and J shed 0 bases, with 7 bases lying between them. The CDR3 here is CASSYQDSYEQYF. The DNA of the CDR3 is TGTGCCAGCAGTTACCAGGACTCCTACGAGCAGTACTTC.

The chain carries TRBV19 and TRBJ1-5; no definite D call. V shed 3 bases and J shed 6 bases, with 9 bases lying between them. The CDR3 is made up of 13 amino acids. Germline loops: CDR1 LNHDA, CDR2 SQIVND (reference sequence). The CDR3 sequence is CASSILGFQPQHF. CDR3 DNA sequence: TGTGCCAGTAGTATCTTAGGGTTTCAGCCCCAGCATTTT. Combining the CDR3 with reference TRBV19 and TRBJ1-5 gives the whole variable domain DGGITQSPKYLFRKEGQNVTLSCEQNLNHDAMYWYRQDPGQGLRLIYYSQIVNDFQKGDIAEGYSVSREKKESFPLTVTSAQKNPTAFYLCASSILGFQPQHFGDGTRLSIL.

To note about this clone: This may stem from a read error, because a much larger clone lies one nucleotide away. Other DNA sequences in this specimen translate into the identical CDR3. The rearrangement links TRBV5-8 to TRBJ2-7; D ambiguous. The CDR3 has 12 amino acids. The germline V gene has CDR1 SGHTS and CDR2 YDEGEE. V shed 2 bases and J shed 2 bases, with 5 bases lying between them. The CDR3 sequence is CASSLGTYEQYF. CDR3 in DNA: TGTGCCAGCAGCTTAGGGACCTACGAGCAGTACTTC.

V gene TRBV27 combines with J gene TRBJ2-2, with 7 bases matching TRBD1. With 5 bases clipped from V and 7 bases from J, the junction kept 13 bases outside the gene matches. The CDR3 length is 16 residues. CDR1 and CDR2 (germline): MNHEY, SMNVEV (reference sequence). The CDR3 DNA sequence: TGTGCCAGCAGTCTAATATCTGGTACAGGGGTCGGGGAGCTGTTTTTT. Protein: CASSLISGTGVGELFF.

This chain joins TRBV5-5 and TRBJ2-3; TRBD2 is a possible D gene (6 bases). Germline V gives CDR1 SGHKS, CDR2 YYEKEE (reference sequence). V was pared by 0 bases and J by 2 bases, with 13 bases between. CDR3 length equals 16 residues. In DNA, the CDR3 is TGTGCCAGCAGCTTGGATTTAGCGGACTTCACAGATACGCAGTATTTT. Translation: CASSLDLADFTDTQYF.

The chain has TRBV11-2 and TRBJ2-7; 7 bases agree with TRBD1. The CDR3 sequence is 14 residues long. The germline V gene has CDR1 SGHAT and CDR2 FQNNGV. With 5 bases clipped from V and 3 bases from J, the junction kept 7 bases outside the gene matches. The CDR3 sequence is CASSTTTGNYEQYF. Here the CDR3 DNA reads TGTGCCAGCAGCACCACGACAGGGAACTACGAGCAGTACTTC.